Presented here are 16 T cell receptor beta chains from one specimen sequenced in a study of Graves' ophthalmopathy and Graves' hyperthyroidism. The authors amplified TCR beta CDR3 regions, and they did so from RNA transcripts for repertoire sequencing. HTBI-primed first-round RT-PCR preceded second-round multiplex PCR. TCRdb re-called the multiplex PCR reads through MiXCR, storing one row per CDR3 protein. The sample holds roughly 400,000 distinct CDR3 sequences, roughly 18% seen once. Sequencing was done on a sample of peripheral blood. The receptor source for this set is a woman in her late teens or twenties with Graves' ophthalmopathy.

This clonotype was picked up many times. The chain joins TRBV14 to TRBJ2-6, with D unclear. Germline CDR1 is SGHDN and CDR2 is FVKESK. Trimming pared 1 base from V and 4 bases from J, leaving 5 bases between. The CDR3 loop spans 14 amino acids. CDR3 DNA sequence: TGTGCCAGCAGCCAAGGTGCGGGGGCCAACGTCCTGACTTTC. Translation: CASSQGAGANVLTF.

This clonotype was seen at least ten times. V and J are TRBV6-2 or TRBV6-3 and TRBJ2-7, with D unclear. Germline CDR1 MNHEY, CDR2 SVGEGT. CDR3 length: 17 residues. Deletions cut 0 bases from V and 3 bases from J, with 18 bases between. CDR3 bases: TGTGCCAGCAGTTACTCGAATTTCGGCAGGTCCAGCTACGAGCAGTACTTC. This codes for CASSYSNFGRSSYEQYF.

In this sample, this clonotype turned up many times. Here the CDR3 DNA reads TGTGCCAGCAGCGGACTGGGGCAGGGTCAGTACTTC. Its translation: CASSGLGQGQYF. This rearrangement joins TRBV2 to TRBJ2-4, with D perhaps given as TRBD1 or TRBD2 (5 bases each). Trimming cost V 6 bases and J 12 bases, with 15 bases left between them. Germline CDR1 reads SNHLY; CDR2 reads FYNNEI. The CDR3 runs to 12 residues.

This clonotype was seen at least ten times. This chain links TRBV6-5 with TRBJ2-2; no firm D call. Per germline, CDR1 MNHEY and CDR2 SVGAGI. The CDR3 runs 14 residues. Trimming shortened V by 0 bases and J by 5 bases, and 7 bases separated the two germline ends. CDR3 loop: CASSYSELTGELFF. CDR3 DNA: TGTGCCAGCAGTTACTCGGAGTTAACCGGGGAGCTGTTTTTT.

The sample holds many counts of this clonotype. The rearrangement joins TRBV28 to TRBJ2-5; D assignment may be TRBD1 or TRBD2 (5 bases each). The V gene lost 8 bases and the J gene lost 5 bases, with 15 bases spanning the gap. The CDR3 consists of 13 residues. Germline assignment: CDR1 MDHEN and CDR2 SYDVKM. This CDR3 is CASGDTGGETQYF. In DNA, the CDR3 is TGTGCCAGCGGAGATACAGGCGGGGAGACCCAGTACTTC.

The table lists this clonotype with many counts. V is TRBV6-5 and J is TRBJ2-2; maybe TRBD1 (6 bases). V was cut by 6 bases and J by 0 bases, with 14 bases left in between. Germline values: CDR1 MNHEY, CDR2 SVGAGI. The CDR3 contains 16 residues. CDR3 DNA sequence: TGTGCCAGCAGATCAGGATGGACAGCGAACACCGGGGAGCTGTTTTTT. Protein: CASRSGWTANTGELFF.

This clonotype appeared a few times. The V call is TRBV15, the J call TRBJ2-7; 10 nucleotides line up with TRBD1. The germline gives CDR1 LNHNV, CDR2 YYDKDF (reference sequence). Losses at the gene ends were 3 bases for V and 5 bases for J; bases not matched to a gene: 10. CDR3 size: 16 residues. In DNA, the CDR3 is TGTGCCACCAGCAGGACAGAGGACAGGGGGAGCGACGAGCAGTACTTC. Translation gives CATSRTEDRGSDEQYF.

This clonotype was counted between two and nine times. The J gene is TRBJ2-2, the V gene TRBV6-1; TRBD1 agrees at 8 bases. The V and J ends lost 0 bases and 3 bases, in that order; junction bases with no gene match: 6. Per germline, CDR1 MNHNS and CDR2 SASEGT. The CDR3 sequence is 17 residues long. The CDR3 nucleotides are TGTGCCAGCAGTGAAGCGCAGGGGGCGCGTGACACCGGGGAGCTGTTTTTT. It encodes CASSEAQGARDTGELFF.

This clonotype appeared many times. This rearrangement joins TRBV4-3 to TRBJ2-7; D unresolved. V was clipped by 1 base and J by 3 bases, with 13 bases between them. The germline V gene encodes CDR1 LGHNA and CDR2 YSLEER. This CDR3 spans 15 amino acids. CDR3 nucleotide sequence: TGCGCCAGCAGCCAAGGACCGATCCCTTACTACGAGCAGTACTTC. This encodes CASSQGPIPYYEQYF.

In regard to this clonotype: This may be a read error: a much more frequent sequence differs by one nucleotide. This sequence joins TRBV7-8 and TRBJ2-2; D is ambiguous. Germline V gene data show CDR1 as SGHVS and CDR2 as FQNEAQ. V lost 10 bases, J lost 0 bases, and 9 bases lay in between. The CDR3 covers 13 residues. CDR3 bases: TGTGCCAACAGAAAGGCGAACACCGGGGAGCTGTTTTTT. The encoded protein is CANRKANTGELFF.

This clonotype has ten or more counts. The rearrangement links TRBV6-6 to TRBJ1-1, with 8 bases matching TRBD1. Losses at the gene ends were 5 bases for V and 6 bases for J; bases not matched to a gene: 11. CDR1 MNHNY and CDR2 SVGAGI come from the germline V gene (reference sequence). The CDR3 loop spans 15 amino acids. CDR3 protein: CASSTDRGKSPEAFF. CDR3 nucleotide sequence: TGTGCCAGCAGTACCGACAGGGGCAAAAGTCCTGAAGCTTTCTTT.

The chain carries TRBV2 and TRBJ2-2; D ambiguous. From germline, CDR1 is SNHLY and CDR2 FYNNEI. This CDR3 spans 11 amino acids. The V end lost 7 bases, the J end lost 7 bases, and 7 bases lay between the germline ends. CDR3 DNA sequence: TGTGCCAGCAATGGGAACGGGGAGCTGTTTTTT. This encodes CASNGNGELFF.

This clonotype was observed a single time. Mismatch with germline at one junction end may stem from a read error. The V gene is TRBV12-3 or TRBV12-4, the J gene TRBJ1-1; D is perhaps TRBD1 (6 bases). The CDR3 spans 13 residues. The CDR3 DNA reads as TGTGCCAGCAGTTTCTGGGACACTACTGAAGTTTTCTTT. The encoded protein is CASSFWDTTEVFF.

This clonotype showed up many times. This sequence joins TRBV6-1 and TRBJ1-2; 7 positions match TRBD1. The junction had 3 bases not matched to a gene; V was cut back by 5 bases and J by 3 bases. Germline assignment: CDR1 MNHNS and CDR2 SASEGT. CDR3 length equals 13 residues. Here the CDR3 reads CASSKQGYYGYTF. The DNA of the CDR3 is TGTGCCAGCAGTAAACAGGGGTACTATGGCTACACCTTC.

This clonotype was counted ten times or more. The gene calls are TRBV6-1 and TRBJ1-5; D not resolved. From germline, CDR1 is MNHNS and CDR2 SASEGT. Between the trimmed V and J ends, which lost 3 bases and 2 bases, there was a span of 11 bases. CDR3 length equals 15 residues. The DNA for the CDR3 is TGTGCCAGCAGTGAGGTGGGGAGAGGCAATCAGCCCCAGCATTTT. It is translated as CASSEVGRGNQPQHF.

Ten or more counts support this clonotype. V usage is TRBV27 and J usage is TRBJ2-7; 10 bases line up with TRBD2. The CDR3 loop spans 15 amino acids. Germline V gene lookup returns CDR1 MNHEY and CDR2 SMNVEV (reference sequence). The junction had 11 bases not matched to a gene; V was cut back by 6 bases and J by 6 bases. CDR3: CASSPSAGGPVEQYF. The DNA for the CDR3 is TGTGCCAGCAGCCCATCAGCGGGAGGGCCGGTCGAGCAGTACTTC.